Listed here are 16 T cell receptor beta chains from one sample, sequenced in a study of metastatic and nonmetastatic thyroid tumors. Thyroid surgery was performed in patients who had received no treatment beforehand. TCRdb re-called clones from the PCR reads using MiXCR. The sample lists around 30,000 clones, 15% to 20% seen once, with approximately 10% in the top ten. The sequenced sample was blood. All receptors derive from a female donor with papillary thyroid cancer or a benign thyroid nodule (not recorded which). Some clones in this sample may be carry-over from other donors' samples.

This clone was recorded at least ten times. The CDR3 nucleotides read TGTGCCAGCAGCCAGGACAGGAGTAATGGCTACACCTTC. It translates to CASSQDRSNGYTF. The chain is built from TRBV7-9 and TRBJ1-2; 7 bases match TRBD1. V was clipped by 5 bases and J by 6 bases; unmatched bases: 6. CDR1 is SEHNR, CDR2 FQNEAQ, per germline (reference sequence). The CDR3 covers 13 residues.

This clone was seen repeatedly, ten times or more. The V call is TRBV7-6, the J call TRBJ2-7; the match to TRBD1 covers 7 bases. CDR3 length: 14 residues. Germline V gives CDR1 SGHVS, CDR2 FNYEAQ. The V and J ends lost 5 bases and 1 base, in that order; junction bases with no gene match: 5. The CDR3 nucleotides are TGTGCCAGCAGCGCATTACAGGGGTCCTACGAGCAGTACTTC. Its translation is CASSALQGSYEQYF.

The genes are TRBV27 and TRBJ1-6, with D maybe TRBD1 (5 bases). V lost 4 bases, J lost 5 bases, and 12 bases lay in between. Germline CDR1 reads MNHEY; CDR2 reads SMNVEV (reference sequence). The CDR3 covers 15 residues. CDR3 sequence: CASSYWAGNNSPLHF. In nucleotides, the CDR3 is TGTGCCAGCAGTTACTGGGCAGGGAATAATTCACCCCTCCACTTT.

This clone was seen repeatedly, ten times or more. V gene TRBV6-1 combines with J gene TRBJ1-2; TRBD1 agrees at 9 bases. The ends lost 7 bases at V and 2 bases at J; junction bases unmatched: 5. Per the germline V gene, CDR1 is MNHNS and CDR2 is SASEGT. CDR3 size: 14 residues. CDR3 loop: CASNQGQGNYGYTF. The DNA of the CDR3 is TGTGCCAGCAATCAGGGACAGGGAAACTATGGCTACACCTTC.

This clone appeared many times. This chain uses TRBV11-2 with TRBJ2-3; 9 nucleotides align to TRBD2. V lost 6 bases to trimming and J lost 0 bases; unmatched junction nucleotides: 10. Looked up from germline, CDR1 is SGHAT and CDR2 is FQNNGV. This CDR3 region has 17 residues. The CDR3 DNA sequence: TGTGCCAGCAGTTTTACTAGCGGGTCTTCTAGCACAGATACGCAGTATTTT. This translates into CASSFTSGSSSTDTQYF.

This sequence joins TRBV20-1 and TRBJ1-6; no firm D call. Germline-derived CDR1 and CDR2 are DFQATT and SNEGSKA (reference sequence). The CDR3 spans 16 residues. V lost 0 bases, J lost 6 bases, and 15 bases lay in between. The CDR3 sequence: CSARDALVAINSPLHF. The CDR3 DNA follows: TGCAGTGCTAGAGACGCTCTGGTGGCGATTAATTCACCCCTCCACTTT.

In this sample, this clone turned up many times. This chain links TRBV7-8 with TRBJ2-3; D is unresolved. The CDR3 loop spans 16 amino acids. V was cut by 5 bases and J by 0 bases, with 15 bases left in between. Germline assignment: CDR1 SGHVS and CDR2 FQNEAQ. The CDR3, as DNA: TGTGCCAGCAGCCCAAAGACAACCACTAGCACAGATACGCAGTATTTT. It specifies CASSPKTTTSTDTQYF.

With respect to this clone: A much larger clone differs by one base, so this may be a read error. The chain has TRBV7-9 and TRBJ2-5, with D unclear. The CDR3 length is 14 residues. CDR1 and CDR2 from the germline V gene are SEHNR and FQNEAQ (reference sequence). CDR3 in DNA: TGTTCCAGCAGCTTATACAAACCCCAAGAGACCCAGTACTTC. Its translation is CSSSLYKPQETQYF.

This clone was found many times. This CDR3 is CASSQDVVSSYEQYF. For the CDR3, the DNA is TGTGCCAGCAGCCAAGACGTTGTCAGCTCCTACGAGCAGTACTTC. The J gene is TRBJ2-7, the V gene TRBV3-1; no clear D gene. The CDR3 has 15 amino acids. With 0 bases removed from V and 0 bases from J, the gap between germline ends came to 9 bases. In germline, CDR1 is LGHDT, CDR2 YNNKEL (reference sequence).

The chain employs TRBV20-1 and TRBJ2-7; 7 nucleotides line up with TRBD1. CDR1 is DFQATT, CDR2 SNEGSKA, per germline (reference sequence). V shed 1 base, J shed 3 bases, and the junction held 6 bases outside the gene matches. The CDR3 is made up of 14 amino acids. The CDR3: CSARVAGTDYEQYF. CDR3 DNA: TGCAGTGCTAGAGTCGCCGGGACAGACTACGAGCAGTACTTC.

The J gene is TRBJ2-7, the V gene TRBV7-8; possible D gene TRBD1, 6 bases. V was shortened by 5 bases and J by 2 bases, with 16 bases between the two germline ends. In germline, CDR1 is SGHVS, CDR2 FQNEAQ. The CDR3 contains 15 residues. As DNA, the CDR3 is TGTGCCAGCAGCCAACACCGGGCAGGGGCCTACGAGCAGTACTTC. As protein: CASSQHRAGAYEQYF.

This clone ranks as medium-sized. V and J are TRBV6-5 and TRBJ1-6, with 8 bases lining up with TRBD1. The germline gives CDR1 MNHEY, CDR2 SVGAGI. This CDR3 is 18 amino acids long. V shed 5 bases, J shed 1 base, and the junction held 10 bases outside the gene matches. CDR3: CASSRDRSSTSYNSPLHF. Here the CDR3 DNA reads TGTGCCAGCAGTCGGGACAGGTCAAGCACGTCCTATAATTCACCCCTCCACTTT.

The chain employs TRBV27 and TRBJ2-7, with D tentatively TRBD2 (6 bases). Germline CDR1 MNHEY, CDR2 SMNVEV (reference sequence). V shed 2 bases and J shed 5 bases, with 16 bases lying between them. This CDR3 is built from 15 residues. The DNA for the CDR3 is TGTGCCAGCAGTTTAGGAGGGTTTGCTCGCCACGAGCAGTACTTC. Its translation is CASSLGGFARHEQYF.

This clone has at least ten counts. This chain links TRBV5-6 with TRBJ1-1; D is ambiguous. From germline, CDR1 is SGHDT and CDR2 YYEEEE. V dropped 4 bases and J dropped 5 bases, with 12 bases sitting between them. The CDR3 is made up of 13 amino acids. In nucleotides, the CDR3 is TGTGCCAGCAGCCCAGAGGGAACAACTGAAGCTTTCTTT. It encodes CASSPEGTTEAFF.

Turning to this clone: Since a much larger clone is just one base distant, this may be a read error. In this CDR3 the conserved last residue, phenylalanine or tryptophan, is missing, so a read error is likely. J is TRBJ2-7 and V is TRBV11-1; D possibly uses TRBD1 or TRBD2 (5 bases each). Trimming stripped 5 bases from V and 2 bases from J, with 22 bases between. The CDR3 has 17 amino acids. CDR1 is SGHAT and CDR2 is FQDESV in the germline V gene (reference sequence). CDR3 loop: CASSPGPPPPLPYEQYS. DNA of the CDR3: TGTGCCAGCAGCCCGGGACCTCCCCCCCCCCTCCCCTACGAGCAGTACTCC.

V is TRBV14 and J is TRBJ2-1, with 9 bases matching TRBD2. The CDR3 loop spans 13 amino acids. Trimming cost V 0 bases and J 16 bases; bases outside gene matches: 7. Looked up from germline, CDR1 is SGHDN and CDR2 is FVKESK. The CDR3 sequence is CASSQELGTSNFF. As DNA, the CDR3 is TGTGCCAGCAGCCAAGAACTCGGGACTAGCAACTTCTTC.